The 23 T cell receptor beta chains below were found in one sample sequenced in a study of blood T cell repertoires in COVID-19. Sequencing used immunoSEQ multiplex PCR; TCRdb keeps in-frame clones, though not all of them. There are 50,000 to 60,000 clones in the sample; around 81% occur only once, and roughly a tenth lies in the top ten. The specimen was peripheral blood. These receptors all come from a man at least 80 years old with COVID-19, enrolled during active disease.

This chain connects TRBV2 to TRBJ1-5, with D possibly matching TRBD1 (5 bases). In germline, CDR1 is SNHLY, CDR2 FYNNEI. This CDR3 region has 13 residues. Trimming cost V 5 bases and J 5 bases, with 10 bases left between them. The CDR3 nucleotides are TGTGCCAGCAGTTCGCAGGGTGATCAGCCCCAGCATTTT. It codes for CASSSQGDQPQHF.

This chain connects TRBV24-1 to TRBJ1-2; 10 bases are a match to TRBD1. The length of the CDR3 is 17 residues. Per the germline V gene, CDR1 is KGHDR and CDR2 is SFDVKD. Trimming cost V 3 bases and J 1 base; bases outside gene matches: 7. CDR3 protein: CATSDGGQGTDNYGYTF. CDR3 nucleotides: TGTGCCACCAGTGATGGGGGACAGGGGACAGATAACTATGGCTACACCTTC.

This chain uses TRBV7-2 with TRBJ1-2; TRBD1 matches at 7 bases. Germline CDR1 SGHTA, CDR2 FQGNSA. V lost 4 bases, J lost 8 bases, and 10 bases stayed unmatched. The CDR3 length is 14 residues. CDR3: CASSSGGPGRGYTF. The CDR3 bases are TGTGCCAGCAGCTCAGGGGGGCCCGGCAGAGGCTACACCTTC. The variable domain in full, with the rest retrieved from reference TRBV7-2 and TRBJ1-2, is GAGVSQSPSNKVTEKGKDVELRCDPISGHTALYWYRQSLGQGLEFLIYFQGNSAPDKSGLPSDRFSAERTGGSVSTLTIQRTQQEDSAVYLCASSSGGPGRGYTFGSGTRLTVV.

The chain is built from TRBV7-2 and TRBJ2-4; 8 bases agree with TRBD2. This CDR3 is 17 amino acids long. Trimming at V came to 1 base and at J to 7 bases, leaving 12 bases not matched to a gene. The germline gives CDR1 SGHTA, CDR2 FQGNSA. The chain's CDR3 is CASSLVGGERGQNIQYF. The CDR3, as DNA: TGTGCCAGCAGCTTAGTCGGGGGGGAGAGAGGTCAGAACATTCAGTACTTC.

V usage is TRBV2 and J usage is TRBJ2-7; TRBD2 matches 10 bases. CDR1 and CDR2 from the germline V gene are SNHLY and FYNNEI. Trimming took 0 bases from V and 4 from J; bases not matched to a gene: 6. This CDR3 is built from 16 residues. The CDR3 DNA reads as TGTGCCAGCAGTGAAGCGCGGGCTAGCGGGAGTTACGAGCAGTACGTC. Translated, it gives CASSEARASGSYEQYV.

This chain uses TRBV18 with TRBJ1-1, with 11 nucleotides matching TRBD1. J lost 4 bases, V lost 6 bases, and 4 bases had no gene match. The V gene's germline CDR1 is KGHSH and CDR2 LQKENI. The CDR3 runs to 14 residues. The CDR3 coding sequence is TGTGCCAGCTCCCCCGGACAGGGGGCCACTGAAGCTTTCTTT. This codes for CASSPGQGATEAFF.

The chain couples TRBV29-1 to TRBJ2-1; the D gene is possibly TRBD2 (7 bases). This CDR3 spans 15 amino acids. The V and J ends lost 4 bases and 2 bases respectively, with 15 bases between them. Looked up from germline, CDR1 is SQVTM and CDR2 is ANQGSEA. DNA of the CDR3: TGCAGCGTTGGGGACGGGGGGCCCGCCTACAATGAGCAGTTCTTC. Encoded protein: CSVGDGGPAYNEQFF.

V and J are TRBV24-1 and TRBJ1-5; 7 bases align to TRBD1. The CDR3 length is 15 residues. Per germline, CDR1 KGHDR and CDR2 SFDVKD. Unmatched junction bases numbered 8, after V lost 3 bases and J lost 7 bases. CDR3 DNA sequence: TGTGCCACCAGTGATGTCACAGGGGCAGACCAGCCCCAGCATTTT. It translates to CATSDVTGADQPQHF.

This chain joins TRBV7-9 and TRBJ2-1, with 9 nucleotides matching TRBD1. The V segment lost 5 bases and the J segment 5 bases; nucleotides outside the gene matches: 4. In germline, CDR1 is SEHNR, CDR2 FQNEAQ (reference sequence). This CDR3 contains 14 residues. This CDR3 reads CASSADRGNNEQFF. DNA for the CDR3: TGTGCCAGCAGCGCCGACAGGGGGAACAATGAGCAGTTCTTC.

The chain carries TRBV15 and TRBJ1-3; D is ambiguous. V was clipped by 0 bases and J by 8 bases, with 20 bases between them. Germline CDR1 reads LNHNV; CDR2 reads YYDKDF (reference sequence). The CDR3 is 17 residues long. The CDR3 bases are TGTGCCACCAGCAGAGATCGCGGGCTCAACTCCCCCCACACCATATATTTT. Translation gives CATSRDRGLNSPHTIYF.

This chain joins TRBV11-2 and TRBJ2-2, with 8 bases lining up with TRBD1. The CDR3 has 15 residues. V was pared by 5 bases and J by 3 bases, with 5 bases of the junction left unmatched. Germline values: CDR1 SGHAT, CDR2 FQNNGV. This CDR3 is CASSVDRADTGELFF. The DNA for the CDR3 is TGTGCCAGCAGCGTGGACAGGGCGGACACCGGGGAGCTGTTTTTT.

The chain combines TRBV9 with TRBJ2-3; 12 bases match TRBD2. The CDR3 runs 16 residues. The germline V gene encodes CDR1 SGDLS and CDR2 YYNGEE. Trimming at V came to 3 bases and at J to 6 bases, leaving 8 bases not matched to a gene. CDR3: CASSAPSSGGADTQYF. In nucleotides, the CDR3 is TGTGCCAGCAGCGCACCATCTAGCGGGGGGGCCGATACGCAGTATTTT.

This chain uses TRBV28 with TRBJ1-2, with TRBD1 identical over 10 bases. The CDR3 has 15 residues. Losses at the gene ends were 3 bases for V and 5 bases for J; bases not matched to a gene: 6. Germline-derived CDR1 and CDR2 are MDHEN and SYDVKM. CDR3 nucleotide sequence: TGTGCCAGCAGTTTGGGACAGGGGATTGTGTATGGCTACACCTTC. This encodes CASSLGQGIVYGYTF.

The genes are TRBV6-5 and TRBJ2-6; 8 positions match TRBD1. This CDR3 contains 15 residues. Per germline, CDR1 MNHEY and CDR2 SVGAGI. The junction had 4 bases not matched to a gene; V was cut back by 9 bases and J by 0 bases. The chain's CDR3 is CASQTGASGANVLTF. Written as DNA, the CDR3 is TGTGCCAGTCAGACAGGGGCCTCTGGGGCCAACGTCCTGACTTTC.

V usage is TRBV7-2 and J usage is TRBJ1-5; no firm D call. Between the trimmed V and J ends, which lost 5 bases and 3 bases, there was a span of 5 bases. This CDR3 contains 12 residues. Germline V gene data show CDR1 as SGHTA and CDR2 as FQGNSA. The CDR3: CASSHYNQPQHF. The CDR3 DNA sequence: TGTGCCAGCAGCCACTACAATCAGCCCCAGCATTTT.

This chain links TRBV10-3 with TRBJ1-1, with D possibly matching TRBD1 (6 bases). V was clipped by 2 bases and J by 0 bases, with 16 bases between them. Germline CDR1 ENHRY, CDR2 SYGVKD. The CDR3 is made up of 17 amino acids. The CDR3 sequence is CAISEQQGNLLNTEAFF. CDR3 nucleotide sequence: TGTGCCATCAGTGAGCAGCAGGGGAACCTCTTGAACACTGAAGCTTTCTTT.

The chain combines TRBV7-3 with TRBJ2-7; TRBD1 agrees at 7 bases. The germline CDR1 and CDR2 sequences are SGHTA and FQGTGA. This CDR3 is built from 12 residues. V lost 5 bases, J lost 6 bases, and 4 bases stayed unmatched. The CDR3, as DNA: TGTGCCAGCAGCCCAACAGGGGTCGAGCAGTACTTC. This sequence encodes CASSPTGVEQYF. The variable domain in full, with the rest retrieved from reference TRBV7-3 and TRBJ2-7, is GAGVSQTPSNKVTEKGKYVELRCDPISGHTALYWYRQSLGQGPEFLIYFQGTGAADDSGLPNDRFFAVRPEGSVSTLKIQRTERGDSAVYLCASSPTGVEQYFGPGTRLTVT.

This rearrangement joins TRBV4-3 to TRBJ2-5, with TRBD1 matching over 12 bases. CDR3 length: 14 residues. Germline assignment: CDR1 LGHNA and CDR2 YSLEER. The J segment lost 5 bases and the V segment lost 4 bases, leaving 2 bases of the junction unmatched. The CDR3 coding sequence is TGCGCCAGCAGCCGGGACAGGGGGCGGGAGACCCAGTACTTC. Protein: CASSRDRGRETQYF.

The rearrangement joins TRBV19 to TRBJ1-2; D gene unclear. V was shortened by 4 bases and J by 2 bases, with 11 bases between the two germline ends. Germline V gives CDR1 LNHDA, CDR2 SQIVND (reference sequence). The CDR3 sequence is 14 residues long. CDR3 DNA: TGTGCCAGTAGTAGAGAGGTCAGAAACTATGGCTACACCTTC. This translates into CASSREVRNYGYTF.

This clone was recorded once. The chain employs TRBV4-2 and TRBJ1-1; 8 bases line up with TRBD1. J gave up 8 bases and V 4 bases, and 6 bases lay outside the gene matches. CDR1 and CDR2 from the germline V gene are LGHNA and YNFKEQ. The CDR3 runs 13 residues. The CDR3 protein is CASSLGRDREAFF. The CDR3 DNA reads as TGTGCCAGCAGCCTCGGCAGGGACAGGGAAGCTTTCTTT.

This clone has just a few counts. The chain couples TRBV18 to TRBJ2-7, with 15 bases that match TRBD2. The germline V gene has CDR1 KGHSH and CDR2 LQKENI. The CDR3 is 16 amino acids. J gave up 4 bases and V 4 bases, and 5 bases lay outside the gene matches. The CDR3 is CASSRGTSGRFYEQYV. The DNA of the CDR3 is TGTGCCAGCTCACGGGGGACTAGCGGGAGGTTTTACGAGCAGTACGTC.

This clone was detected ten times or more. The V call is TRBV19, the J call TRBJ2-2; weak D call: TRBD2 (6 bases). This CDR3 region has 14 residues. V lost 10 bases to trimming and J lost 1 base, with 13 bases between them. Germline assignment: CDR1 LNHDA and CDR2 SQIVND (reference sequence). The CDR3 DNA is TGTGCCACCAAAGGGACTTTGAACACCGGGGAGCTGTTTTTT. This codes for CATKGTLNTGELFF.

This clone was recorded a few times. The chain couples TRBV4-2 to TRBJ1-1, with TRBD1 matching over 9 bases. The junction had 4 bases not matched to a gene; V was cut back by 4 bases and J by 4 bases. There are 14 residues in the CDR3. Germline V gene sequence: CDR1 LGHNA, CDR2 YNFKEQ. Written as DNA, the CDR3 is TGTGCCAGCAGCCCCCAGACAGGGGGCACTGAAGCTTTCTTT. As protein: CASSPQTGGTEAFF.